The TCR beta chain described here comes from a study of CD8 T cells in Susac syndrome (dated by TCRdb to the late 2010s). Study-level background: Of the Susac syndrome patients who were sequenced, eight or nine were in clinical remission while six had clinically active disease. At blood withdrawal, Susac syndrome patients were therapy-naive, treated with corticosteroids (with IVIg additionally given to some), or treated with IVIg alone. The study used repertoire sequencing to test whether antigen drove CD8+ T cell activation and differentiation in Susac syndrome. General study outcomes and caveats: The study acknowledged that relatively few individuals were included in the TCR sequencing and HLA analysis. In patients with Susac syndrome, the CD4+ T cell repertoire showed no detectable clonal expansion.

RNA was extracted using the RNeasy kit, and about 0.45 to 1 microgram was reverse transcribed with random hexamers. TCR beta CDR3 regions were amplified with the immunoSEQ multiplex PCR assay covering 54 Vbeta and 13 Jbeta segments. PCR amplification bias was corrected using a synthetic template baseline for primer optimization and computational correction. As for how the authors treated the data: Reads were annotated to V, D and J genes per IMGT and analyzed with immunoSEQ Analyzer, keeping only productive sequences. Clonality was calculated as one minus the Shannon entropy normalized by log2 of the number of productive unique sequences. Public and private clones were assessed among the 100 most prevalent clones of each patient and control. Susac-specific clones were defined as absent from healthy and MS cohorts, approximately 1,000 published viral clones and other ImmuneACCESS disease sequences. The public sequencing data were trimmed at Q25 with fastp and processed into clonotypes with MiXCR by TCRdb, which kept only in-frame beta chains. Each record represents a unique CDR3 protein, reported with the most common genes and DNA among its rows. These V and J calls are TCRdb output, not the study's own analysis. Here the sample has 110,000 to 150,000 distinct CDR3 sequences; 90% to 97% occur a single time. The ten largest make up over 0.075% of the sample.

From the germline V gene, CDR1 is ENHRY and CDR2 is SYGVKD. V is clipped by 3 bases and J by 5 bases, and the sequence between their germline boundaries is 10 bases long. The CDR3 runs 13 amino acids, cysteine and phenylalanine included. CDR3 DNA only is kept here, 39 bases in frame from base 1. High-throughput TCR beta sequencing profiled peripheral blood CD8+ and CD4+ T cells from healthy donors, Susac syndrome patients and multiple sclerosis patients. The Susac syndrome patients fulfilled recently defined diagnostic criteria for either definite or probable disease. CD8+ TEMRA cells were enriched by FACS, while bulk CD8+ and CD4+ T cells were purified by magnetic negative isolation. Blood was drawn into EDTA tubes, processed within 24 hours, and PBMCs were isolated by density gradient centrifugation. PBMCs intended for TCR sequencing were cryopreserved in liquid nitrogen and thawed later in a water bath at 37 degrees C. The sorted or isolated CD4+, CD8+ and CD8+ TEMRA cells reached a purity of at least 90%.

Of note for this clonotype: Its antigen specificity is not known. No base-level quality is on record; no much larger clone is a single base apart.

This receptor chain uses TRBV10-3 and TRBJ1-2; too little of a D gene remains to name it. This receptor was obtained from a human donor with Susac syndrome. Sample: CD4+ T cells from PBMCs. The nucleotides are TGTGCCATCAGTGAAAAGGGAGGGTATGGCTACACCTTC. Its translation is CAISEKGGYGYTF.